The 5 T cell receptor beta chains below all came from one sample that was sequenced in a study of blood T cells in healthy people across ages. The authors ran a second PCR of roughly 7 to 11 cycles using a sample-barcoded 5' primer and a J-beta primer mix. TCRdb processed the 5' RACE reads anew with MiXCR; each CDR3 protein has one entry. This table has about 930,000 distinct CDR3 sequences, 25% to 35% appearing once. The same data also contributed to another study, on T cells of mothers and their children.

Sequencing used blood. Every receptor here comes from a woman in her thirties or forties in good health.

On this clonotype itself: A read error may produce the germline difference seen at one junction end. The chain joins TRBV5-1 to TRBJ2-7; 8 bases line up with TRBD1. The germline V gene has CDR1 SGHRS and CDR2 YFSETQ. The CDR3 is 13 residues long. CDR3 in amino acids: CASSPGTGYKQYF. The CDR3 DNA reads TGCGCCAGCAGCCCTGGGACAGGCTACAAGCAGTACTTC.

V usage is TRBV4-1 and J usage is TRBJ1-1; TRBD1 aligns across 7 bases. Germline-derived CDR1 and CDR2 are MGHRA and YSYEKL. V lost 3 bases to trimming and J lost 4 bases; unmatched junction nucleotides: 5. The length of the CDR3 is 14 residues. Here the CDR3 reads CASSQTGRGTEAFF. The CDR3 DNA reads TGCGCCAGCAGCCAGACAGGGAGGGGCACTGAAGCTTTCTTT.

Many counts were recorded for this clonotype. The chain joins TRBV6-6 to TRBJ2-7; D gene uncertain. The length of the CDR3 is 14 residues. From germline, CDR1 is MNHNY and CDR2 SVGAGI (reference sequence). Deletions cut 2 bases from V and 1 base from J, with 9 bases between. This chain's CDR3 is CASSYQDGSYEQYF. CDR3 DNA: TGTGCCAGCAGTTACCAGGACGGATCCTACGAGCAGTACTTC.

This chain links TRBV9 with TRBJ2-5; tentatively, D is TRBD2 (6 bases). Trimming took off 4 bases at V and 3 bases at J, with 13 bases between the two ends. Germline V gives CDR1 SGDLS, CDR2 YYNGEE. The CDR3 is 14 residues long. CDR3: CASSRRDSKETQYF. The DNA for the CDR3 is TGTGCCAGCAGCAGACGGGACTCCAAAGAGACCCAGTACTTC.

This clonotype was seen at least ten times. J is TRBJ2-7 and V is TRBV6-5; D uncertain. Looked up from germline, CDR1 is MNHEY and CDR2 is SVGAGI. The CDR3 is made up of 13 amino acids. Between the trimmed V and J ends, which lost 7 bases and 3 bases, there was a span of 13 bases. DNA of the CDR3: TGTGCCAGCACCTGGGCCAGTGGCTACGAGCAGTACTTC. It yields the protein CASTWASGYEQYF.